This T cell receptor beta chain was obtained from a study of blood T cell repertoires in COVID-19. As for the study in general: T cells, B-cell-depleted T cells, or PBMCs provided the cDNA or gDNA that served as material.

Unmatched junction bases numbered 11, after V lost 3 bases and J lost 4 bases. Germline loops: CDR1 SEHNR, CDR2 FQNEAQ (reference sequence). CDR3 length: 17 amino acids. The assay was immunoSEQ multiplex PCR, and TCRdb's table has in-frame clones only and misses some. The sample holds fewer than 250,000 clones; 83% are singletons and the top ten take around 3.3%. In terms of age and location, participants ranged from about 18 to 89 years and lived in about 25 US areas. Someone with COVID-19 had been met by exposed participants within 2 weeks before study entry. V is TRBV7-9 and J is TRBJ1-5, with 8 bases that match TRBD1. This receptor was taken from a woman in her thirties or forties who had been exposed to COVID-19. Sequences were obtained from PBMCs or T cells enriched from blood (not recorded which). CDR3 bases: TGTGCCAGCAGCTTGGGGACAGGAACCCGGAGGAATCAGCCCCAGCATTTT. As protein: CASSLGTGTRRNQPQHF.